This T cell receptor (beta chain) is from a study of cytomegalovirus exposure and HLA in healthy donors. Study-wide results and caveats: Earlier findings revealed that most TCR beta V segments proved productive either about 87% or about 30% of the time. The authors later found TCR association rates varying by HLA locus, with DRB1 most and HLA-C fewest.

Germline-derived CDR1 and CDR2 are SNHLY and FYNNEI. V was clipped by 6 bases and J by 3 bases; unmatched bases: 7. This CDR3 contains 14 residues. With respect to this clone: Its target is not known.

Primers included in the PCR were 60 Vbeta and 13 Jbeta primers. Profiling relied on immunoSEQ multiplex PCR, and the TCRdb table lists in-frame clones only, not all of them. Here the sample spans 150,000 to 200,000 clones, about 80% being singletons. This chain uses TRBV2 with TRBJ1-2; 7 nucleotides line up with TRBD1. The sequence derives from a man aged 18 to 30 in good health and CMV-seropositive. Sequences were obtained from PBMCs. CDR3 loop: CASSLTGRDYGYTF. The CDR3 DNA reads as TGTGCCAGCAGCTTGACAGGGCGGGACTATGGCTACACCTTC. The whole variable domain, remainder taken from reference TRBV2 and TRBJ1-2, is EPEVTQTPSHQVTQMGQEVILRCVPISNHLYFYWYRQILGQKVEFLVSFYNNEISEKSEIFDDQFSVERPDGSNFTLKIRSTKLEDSAMYFCASSLTGRDYGYTFGSGTRLTVV.